This T cell receptor beta chain was sequenced in a study of shared clonotypes between healthy human individuals. On the study more broadly: Three plates each covered CD4 naive and memory; CD8 naive two, CD8 memory one.

Partitioning of CD4+ cells yielded a CD45RA+ naive subset and a CD45RA-negative memory subset. Per the authors' pipeline: Filtering was not the same, since immunoSEQ gave junction-only sequences without quality scores. TCRdb's table, derived via immunoSEQ multiplex PCR, lists solely in-frame clones and lacks some. That table gives V, J and clone size, and the DNA gave D and trimming. The table has under 1,100,000 clones, about 75% seen once. The CDR3 sequence is 13 residues long. Germline lookup yields CDR1 LNHDA and CDR2 SQIVND (reference sequence). With 5 bases removed from V and 4 bases from J, the gap between germline ends came to 11 bases.

This chain joins TRBV19 and TRBJ2-5, with a tentative D call TRBD2 (6 bases). The receptor comes from a man younger than 35 in good health. The sequenced sample consisted of memory CD4+ T cells sorted from blood. Stated subset: CD45RA-negative fraction. The CDR3 protein is CASSDAGLETQYF. CDR3 nucleotides: TGTGCCAGTAGTGACGCGGGACTAGAGACCCAGTACTTC. Supplemented by reference TRBV19 and TRBJ2-5, the full variable domain reads DGGITQSPKYLFRKEGQNVTLSCEQNLNHDAMYWYRQDPGQGLRLIYYSQIVNDFQKGDIAEGYSVSREKKESFPLTVTSAQKNPTAFYLCASSDAGLETQYFGPGTRLLVL.